The T cell receptor (beta chain) described here comes from a study of blood T cell repertoires in COVID-19. Background on the study: Sources were T cells, B-cell-depleted T cells, or PBMCs; the material itself was cDNA or gDNA.

The junction had 4 bases not matched to a gene; V was cut back by 0 bases and J by 7 bases. The CDR3 covers 14 residues. Germline CDR1 is SGHRS and CDR2 is YFSETQ. Original processing methods: Amplified reference gene primers provided the basis for estimating nucleated cell counts. Sequenced by immunoSEQ multiplex PCR; TCRdb stores in-frame clones only, minus some. V and J calls and clone size are those listed in that table; D and trimming were worked out from the DNA. This table has around 98,000 clones, about 80% appearing once. Material: peripheral blood. The rearrangement uses TRBV5-1 and TRBJ2-4; 7 nucleotides agree with TRBD1. The TCR was taken from a man aged 65-85 years with acute or convalescent COVID-19. CDR3: CASSLEGQANIQYF. In nucleotides, the CDR3 is TGCGCCAGCAGCTTGGAAGGACAGGCCAACATTCAGTACTTC.